These T cell receptor beta chains were read from a single sample in a study of type 1 regulatory T cells. For these TCRs, the target antigens are not known. From the reads, TCRdb called clonotypes with MiXCR, one entry per CDR3 protein. The sample contains some 15,000 distinct CDR3 sequences, approximately 15% of which appear only once. Sequenced input: cultured T cells, either the whole culture or a sorted T cell fraction (not recorded which). These TCRs come from a human donor in good health. CDR3s include the opening cysteine and the closing phenylalanine or tryptophan. Fields, in order: V gene, CDR3 protein.

>TRBV28
CASSFRSYGYTF
>TRBV11-2
CASSLRRGNEQFF
>TRBV6-5
CASRTGVNERYF
>TRBV10-3
CAIYRLARVQYF
>TRBV20-1
CSAWDIVSSYEQYF
>TRBV6-6
CASSSTSGRAGEQYF
>TRBV10-3
CAISAGFGEAFF
>TRBV10-3
CAISLQGYEQYF
>TRBV6-5
CATGQGRYTQYF
>TRBV19
CASSTVTFYNEQFF
>TRBV5-1
CASSEGQGGGTQYF
>TRBV5-4
CASTRLAEVEETQYF
>TRBV2
CASRRDGSIYEQYF
>TRBV30
CAWSGVNAGNTIYF
>TRBV30
CAWSGFEGGEQYF
>TRBV5-1
CASSLDLGGDTEAFF
>TRBV5-1
CASSVTGSGDTQYF
>TRBV29-1
CSVERTEYGYTF
>TRBV7-2
CASSSLAGASYEQYF
>TRBV7-9
CASSKTGAEAFF
>TRBV5-1
CASTNQGTGGTGELFF
>TRBV12-3/TRBV12-4
CASSFGGIGNEQFF
>TRBV28
CASGGSYNEQFF
>TRBV10-3
CAITKGLGNEQYF
>TRBV29-1
CSVTNPEAGADTGELFF
>TRBV24-1
CATSGGRGETDTQYF
>TRBV5-1
CASSSGVYGYTF
>TRBV5-8
CASSAYGNTEAFF
>TRBV5-1
CASRVSGGTGANVLTF
>TRBV5-6
CASSSRERERFTGELFF
>TRBV30
CAWRGKGSNQPQHF
>TRBV12-3/TRBV12-4
CASSPTGYTEAFF
>TRBV4-2
CASSQDGLASRYNEQFF
>TRBV20-1
CSAPGLAGSYNEQFF
>TRBV19
CASSISMNTEAFF
>TRBV5-1
CASSLTGGDYYEQYF
>TRBV14
CASSPNLSTDTQYF
>TRBV10-3
CAISSQGNSPLHF
>TRBV29-1
CSVATNNEQFF
>TRBV28
CASSFRDYGYTF
>TRBV20-1
CSASHGYTF
>TRBV7-2
CASSSNKDTQYF
>TRBV28
CASTTSGRLQYF
>TRBV30
CAWSRTRADTQYF
>TRBV9
CASSASLGTANYGYTF
>TRBV7-2
CASSLLAGNSYEQYF
>TRBV7-8
CASSKGTARETQYF
>TRBV5-1
CASSLTGGVTEAFF
>TRBV7-2
CASSIGGGYEQYF
>TRBV7-6
CASSLAGGPYEQYF
>TRBV5-1
CASSLELGSSYNEQFF
>TRBV5-1
CASSGSYFYEKLFF
>TRBV27
CASSSPGGAGEQFF
>TRBV20-1
CSARLSGGRETQYF
>TRBV7-8
CAILEGSREGITEAFF
>TRBV5-1
CASSLVVTSTDTQYF